This T cell receptor beta chain was obtained from a study of shared clonotypes between healthy human individuals. This clone turned up a few times. The target antigen is unknown. A far larger clone is just one base off, so this is likely a read error. The sample has other DNA sequences that encode this CDR3 too. Whole-study findings and limits: Measured sharing among donors was expected to vary with sequencing depth.

The V end was cut by 1 base, the J end by 0 bases, with 2 bases between. CDR1 is GTSNPN and CDR2 is SVGIG in the germline V gene (reference sequence). The CDR3 is made up of 12 amino acids. DNA from unsorted PBMC was sequenced on ten immunoSEQ deep assay plates. TCRdb's table, derived via immunoSEQ multiplex PCR, lists solely in-frame clones and lacks some. This sample has 100,000 or so clones, with around half found just once. The sequencing sample was made of PBMCs. The V gene is TRBV30, the J gene TRBJ2-3, with D unclear. The sequence derives from a woman between 40 and 55 years old in good health. Some clones in this sample may be carry-over from other donors' samples. CDR3 sequence reads: CAWSGSTDTQYF. CDR3 coding DNA: TGTGCCTGGAGTGGCAGCACAGATACGCAGTATTTT.